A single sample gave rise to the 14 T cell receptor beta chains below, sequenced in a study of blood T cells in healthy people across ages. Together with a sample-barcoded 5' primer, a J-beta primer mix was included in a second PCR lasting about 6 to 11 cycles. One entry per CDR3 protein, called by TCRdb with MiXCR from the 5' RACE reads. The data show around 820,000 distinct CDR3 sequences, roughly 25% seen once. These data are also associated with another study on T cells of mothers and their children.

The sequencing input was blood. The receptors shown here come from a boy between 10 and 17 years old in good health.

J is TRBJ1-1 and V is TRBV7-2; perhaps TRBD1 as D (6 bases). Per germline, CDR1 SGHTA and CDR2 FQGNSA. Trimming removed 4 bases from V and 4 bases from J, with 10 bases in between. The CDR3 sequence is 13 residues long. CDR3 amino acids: CASSSQGSTEAFF. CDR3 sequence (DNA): TGTGCCAGCAGCTCGCAGGGGAGCACTGAAGCTTTCTTT.

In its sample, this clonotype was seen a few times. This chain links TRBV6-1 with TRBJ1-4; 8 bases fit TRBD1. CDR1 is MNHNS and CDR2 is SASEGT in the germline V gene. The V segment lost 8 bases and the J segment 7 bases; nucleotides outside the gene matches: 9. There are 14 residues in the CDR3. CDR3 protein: CASESGQGTEKLFF. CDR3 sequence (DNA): TGTGCCAGCGAGTCCGGACAGGGAACTGAAAAACTGTTTTTT.

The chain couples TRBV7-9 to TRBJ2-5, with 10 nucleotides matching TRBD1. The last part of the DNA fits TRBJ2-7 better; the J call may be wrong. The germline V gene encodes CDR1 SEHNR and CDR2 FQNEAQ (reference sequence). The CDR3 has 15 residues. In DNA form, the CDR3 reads TGTGCCAGCAGCCCTGGGACAGGGGAGACCTACGAGCAGTACTTC. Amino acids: CASSPGTGETYEQYF.

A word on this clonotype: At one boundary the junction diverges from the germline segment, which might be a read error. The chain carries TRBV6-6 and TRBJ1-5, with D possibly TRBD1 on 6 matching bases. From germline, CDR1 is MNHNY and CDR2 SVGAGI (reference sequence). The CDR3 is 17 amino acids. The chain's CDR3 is CASSFPRQEDSSQPQHF. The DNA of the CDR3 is TGTGCCAGCAGTTTCCCCAGACAGGAGGATAGCAGTCAGCCCCAGCATTTT.

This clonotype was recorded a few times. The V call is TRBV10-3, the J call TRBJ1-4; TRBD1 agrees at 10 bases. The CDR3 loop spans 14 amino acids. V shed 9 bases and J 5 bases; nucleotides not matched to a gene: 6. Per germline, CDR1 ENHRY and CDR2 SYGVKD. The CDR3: CAIRGTGENEKLFF. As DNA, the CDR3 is TGTGCCATTCGCGGGACAGGGGAAAATGAAAAACTGTTTTTT.

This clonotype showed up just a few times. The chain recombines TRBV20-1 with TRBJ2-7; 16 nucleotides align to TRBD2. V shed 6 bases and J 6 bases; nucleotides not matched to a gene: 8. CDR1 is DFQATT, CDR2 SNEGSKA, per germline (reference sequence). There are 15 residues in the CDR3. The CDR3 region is CSARPGTSGRAEQYF. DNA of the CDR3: TGCAGTGCGCGGCCCGGGACTAGCGGGAGGGCCGAGCAGTACTTC.

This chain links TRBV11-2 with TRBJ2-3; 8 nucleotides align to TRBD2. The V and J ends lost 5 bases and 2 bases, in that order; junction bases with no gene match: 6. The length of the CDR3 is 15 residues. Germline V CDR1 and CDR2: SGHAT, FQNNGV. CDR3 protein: CASSQTSGPTDTQYF. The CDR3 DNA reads TGTGCCAGCAGCCAAACTAGCGGCCCCACAGATACGCAGTATTTT.

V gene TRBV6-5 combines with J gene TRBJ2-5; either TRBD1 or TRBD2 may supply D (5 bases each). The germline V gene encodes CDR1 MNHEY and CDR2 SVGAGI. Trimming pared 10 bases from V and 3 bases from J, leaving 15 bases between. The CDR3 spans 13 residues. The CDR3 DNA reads TGTGCCAACAACGGGACCCCAGAAGAGACCCAGTACTTC. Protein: CANNGTPEETQYF.

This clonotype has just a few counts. The CDR3 DNA sequence: TGTGCCAGCAGCTCCGGGACTAGCAGTCAAGAGACCCAGTACTTC. The encoded protein is CASSSGTSSQETQYF. This sequence joins TRBV7-2 and TRBJ2-5, with 9 bases identical to TRBD2. V dropped 4 bases and J dropped 2; count of bases not matched to a gene: 5. Germline-derived CDR1 and CDR2 are SGHTA and FQGNSA. The CDR3 loop spans 15 amino acids.

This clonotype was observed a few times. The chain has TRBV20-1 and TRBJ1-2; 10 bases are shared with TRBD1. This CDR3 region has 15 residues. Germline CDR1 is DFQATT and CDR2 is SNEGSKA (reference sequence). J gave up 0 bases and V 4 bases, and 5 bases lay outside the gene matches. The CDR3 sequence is CSANPGQGTNYGYTF. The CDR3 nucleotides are TGCAGTGCTAACCCGGGACAGGGGACTAACTATGGCTACACCTTC.

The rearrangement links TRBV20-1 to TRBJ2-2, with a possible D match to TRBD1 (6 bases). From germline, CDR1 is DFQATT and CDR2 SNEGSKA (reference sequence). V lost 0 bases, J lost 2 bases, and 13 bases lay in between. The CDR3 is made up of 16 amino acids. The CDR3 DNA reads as TGCAGTGCTAGAGATCTAGGGGGATATAACACCGGGGAGCTGTTTTTT. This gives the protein CSARDLGGYNTGELFF.

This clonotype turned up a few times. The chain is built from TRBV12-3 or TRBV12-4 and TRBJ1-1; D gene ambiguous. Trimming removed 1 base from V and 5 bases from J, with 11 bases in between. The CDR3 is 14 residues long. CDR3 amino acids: CASSLGSGGTEAFF. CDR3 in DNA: TGTGCCAGCAGTTTAGGGTCAGGTGGGACTGAAGCTTTCTTT.

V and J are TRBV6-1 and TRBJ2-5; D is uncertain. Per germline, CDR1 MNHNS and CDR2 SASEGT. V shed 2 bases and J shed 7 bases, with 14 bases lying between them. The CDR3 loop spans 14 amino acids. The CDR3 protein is CASSERVGGRTQYF. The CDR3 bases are TGTGCCAGCAGTGAACGGGTGGGCGGACGGACCCAGTACTTC.

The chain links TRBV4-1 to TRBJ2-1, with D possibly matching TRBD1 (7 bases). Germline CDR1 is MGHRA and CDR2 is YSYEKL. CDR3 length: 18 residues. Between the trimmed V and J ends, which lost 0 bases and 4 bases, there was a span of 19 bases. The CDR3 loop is CASSQDPQGGMGYNEQFF. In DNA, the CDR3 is TGCGCCAGCAGCCAAGATCCGCAGGGGGGTATGGGGTACAATGAGCAGTTCTTC.